The 24 T cell receptor beta chains below were found in one sample sequenced in a study of cytomegalovirus exposure and HLA in healthy donors. Amplification used 60 Vbeta primers and 13 Jbeta primers. Using immunoSEQ multiplex PCR, the repertoire was profiled, and TCRdb retains in-frame clones only, with some absent. The data show about 170,000 clones, around three quarters seen once. Material for sequencing was PBMCs. The receptors were gathered from a woman aged 45-60 years in good health and CMV-seropositive.

CDR3 sequence: CASSQDTGFYGYTF. The CDR3 DNA follows: TGTGCCAGCAGCCAAGACACAGGGTTCTATGGCTACACCTTC. The rearrangement links TRBV6-5 to TRBJ1-2; the D gene is possibly TRBD1 (6 bases). The CDR3 covers 14 residues. Trimming shortened V by 6 bases and J by 4 bases, and 15 bases separated the two germline ends. Germline CDR1 is MNHEY and CDR2 is SVGAGI.

Only one count was recorded for this clone. The chain couples TRBV7-2 to TRBJ1-1; 10 bases map to TRBD1. The CDR3 consists of 16 residues. CDR1 is SGHTA, CDR2 FQGNSA, per germline. Trimming took 2 bases from V and 6 from J; bases not matched to a gene: 9. The CDR3 nucleotides read TGTGCCAGCAGCTTATGGACAGGGGGTCTAGGGGCTGAAGCTTTCTTT. Its translation is CASSLWTGGLGAEAFF.

The chain couples TRBV6-5 to TRBJ1-1, with D tentatively TRBD1 (5 bases). Germline V gene sequence: CDR1 MNHEY, CDR2 SVGAGI. Trimming removed 5 bases at V and 0 bases at J, with 7 bases between. CDR3 length: 13 residues. The CDR3 protein is CASSETVNTEAFF. The CDR3, as DNA: TGTGCCAGCAGTGAGACAGTGAACACTGAAGCTTTCTTT.

The chain is built from TRBV11-2 and TRBJ2-2; tentatively, D is TRBD2 (6 bases). The CDR3 covers 17 residues. Trimming removed 2 bases at V and 0 bases at J, with 13 bases between. Germline lookup yields CDR1 SGHAT and CDR2 FQNNGV. The CDR3 region has the DNA TGTGCCAGCAGCTTAAGCTGGGGGGAAGCGAACACCGGGGAGCTGTTTTTT. Amino acids: CASSLSWGEANTGELFF.

This clone has just one count. The rearrangement links TRBV6-5 to TRBJ2-7; tentative D call: TRBD1 (6 bases). CDR1 MNHEY and CDR2 SVGAGI come from the germline V gene. Trimming pared 6 bases from V and 3 bases from J, leaving 15 bases between. This CDR3 region has 14 residues. The CDR3 DNA reads as TGTGCCAGCAGCCCAACTATGACAGGCTACGAGCAGTACTTC. This codes for CASSPTMTGYEQYF.

V gene TRBV27 combines with J gene TRBJ2-5, with D possibly TRBD2 on 6 matching bases. The CDR3 runs to 11 residues. Germline CDR1 is MNHEY and CDR2 is SMNVEV (reference sequence). Deletions cut 7 bases from V and 4 bases from J, with 7 bases between. CDR3 DNA sequence: TGTGCCAGCACCGGGGGAGAGACCCAGTACTTC. Translating gives CASTGGETQYF.

The CDR3, as DNA: TGTGCCACCAGCGGACGTGGGTTTAGCGGGAGGTATGATGATGAGCAGTTCTTC. This sequence encodes CATSGRGFSGRYDDEQFF. The rearrangement uses TRBV15 and TRBJ2-1, with 10 bases fitting TRBD2. The CDR3 totals 18 residues. Germline trimming cut 5 bases from V and 8 bases from J; bases unmatched to any gene: 18. Germline assignment: CDR1 LNHNV and CDR2 YYDKDF (reference sequence).

This chain joins TRBV28 and TRBJ1-5; D uncertain. CDR1 MDHEN and CDR2 SYDVKM come from the germline V gene. The CDR3 has 12 residues. V gave up 5 bases and J gave up 9 bases, with 11 bases separating them. The CDR3 is CASSTTPGPQHF. DNA for the CDR3: TGTGCCAGCAGTACAACCCCGGGGCCCCAGCATTTT.

The V and J genes are TRBV19 and TRBJ2-1; 12 positions match TRBD2. Trimming at V came to 6 bases and at J to 7 bases, leaving 4 bases not matched to a gene. CDR1 and CDR2 (germline): LNHDA, SQIVND (reference sequence). The CDR3 has 14 residues. CDR3 protein: CASRTSGSINEQFF. Here the CDR3 DNA reads TGTGCCAGTAGGACTAGCGGGAGCATAAATGAGCAGTTCTTC.

The V call is TRBV7-2, the J call TRBJ2-7, with 10 nucleotides matching TRBD2. V was pared by 5 bases and J by 3 bases, with 4 bases of the junction left unmatched. CDR1 and CDR2 (germline): SGHTA, FQGNSA. The CDR3 is 14 amino acids. CDR3 DNA sequence: TGTGCCAGCAGCACCGGGACTAGCGTCTACGAGCAGTACTTC. This sequence encodes CASSTGTSVYEQYF.

This chain uses TRBV2 with TRBJ2-5; 10 bases align to TRBD2. The J call could be wrong; TRBJ2-7 is a better fit for the DNA end. The CDR3 runs to 14 residues. Germline assignment: CDR1 SNHLY and CDR2 FYNNEI. The CDR3 nucleotides are TGTGCCAGCAGTCGGACTAGCGGATCCTACGAGCAGTACTTC. This sequence encodes CASSRTSGSYEQYF.

Only a few counts were recorded for this clone. The chain joins TRBV6-1 to TRBJ2-7, with 7 bases identical to TRBD1. The CDR3 covers 14 residues. Germline-derived CDR1 and CDR2 are MNHNS and SASEGT. With V trimmed by 2 bases and J by 9 bases, 10 bases remained unmatched. CDR3 DNA sequence: TGTGCCAGCAGTGAATCCGGGACAGCTTTTTTGCAGTACTTC. This gives the protein CASSESGTAFLQYF.

This clone has just a few counts. The genes are TRBV29-1 and TRBJ2-5; D is possibly TRBD2 (6 bases). The CDR3 extends over 12 amino acids. Germline V gene data show CDR1 as SQVTM and CDR2 as ANQGSEA. Trimming shortened V by 4 bases and J by 5 bases, and 11 bases separated the two germline ends. The CDR3 bases are TGCAGCGTTGGGCCAGGGAGGGAGACCCAGTACTTC. Its translation is CSVGPGRETQYF.

This rearrangement joins TRBV7-2 to TRBJ2-7, with D possibly TRBD1 on 5 matching bases. V was trimmed by 5 bases and J by 1 base, leaving 12 bases between them. CDR1 and CDR2 from the germline V gene are SGHTA and FQGNSA. The CDR3 length is 14 residues. The CDR3 sequence is CASSVGAVSYEQYF. CDR3 in DNA: TGTGCCAGCAGCGTTGGGGCGGTTTCCTACGAGCAGTACTTC.

The chain combines TRBV6-6 with TRBJ2-3; tentative D call: TRBD1 (5 bases). With 6 bases removed from V and 0 bases from J, the gap between germline ends came to 13 bases. The CDR3 runs 15 residues. CDR1 MNHNY and CDR2 SVGAGI come from the germline V gene (reference sequence). The CDR3 bases are TGTGCCAGCAGCCGGACATTCTCTAGCACAGATACGCAGTATTTT. Translated: CASSRTFSSTDTQYF.

This clone was counted between two and nine times. The rearrangement links TRBV4-1 to TRBJ1-1; 9 bases are shared with TRBD1. CDR3 size: 15 residues. Germline V lookup: CDR1 MGHRA, CDR2 YSYEKL. V was clipped by 4 bases and J by 6 bases; unmatched bases: 9. The CDR3 loop reads CASSRSQGAGAEAFF. The CDR3 DNA reads TGCGCCAGCAGCCGCTCACAGGGGGCCGGCGCTGAAGCTTTCTTT.

The chain combines TRBV28 with TRBJ2-7; 9 bases are a match to TRBD1. J lost 2 bases, V lost 6 bases, and 8 bases had no gene match. The CDR3 extends over 15 amino acids. CDR1 and CDR2 from the germline V gene are MDHEN and SYDVKM. For the CDR3, the DNA is TGTGCCAGCAGCTCGCCGGGACAGGGCACCTACGAGCAGTACTTC. Translated: CASSSPGQGTYEQYF.

This chain uses TRBV6-1 with TRBJ2-7; 10 bases map to TRBD1. After removal of 4 bases from V and 2 bases from J, the junction contained 2 bases not matched to a gene. Germline assignment: CDR1 MNHNS and CDR2 SASEGT. This CDR3 contains 14 residues. This chain's CDR3 is CASSAGQGTYEQYF. The CDR3 nucleotides read TGTGCCAGCAGTGCGGGACAGGGGACCTACGAGCAGTACTTC.

The gene calls are TRBV16 and TRBJ1-5; TRBD1 matches at 8 bases. Trimming removed 6 bases from V and 9 bases from J; junction bases left unmatched: 10. This CDR3 has 14 residues. Germline V CDR1 and CDR2: KGHSY, FQNENV. CDR3 DNA sequence: TGTGCCAGCAGTCGCGGACAGGGTGTTCCGCCCCAGCATTTT. Translated, it gives CASSRGQGVPPQHF.

This clone has a handful of counts. This chain joins TRBV29-1 and TRBJ2-1, with D possibly being TRBD2 (6 bases). This CDR3 is 13 amino acids long. Looked up from germline, CDR1 is SQVTM and CDR2 is ANQGSEA. Trimming shortened V by 7 bases and J by 14 bases, and 24 bases separated the two germline ends. The CDR3 region has the DNA TGCAGCGGGGGGGTGTACGGGAGTGATTATGAGTTCTTC. Residues: CSGGVYGSDYEFF.

This chain joins TRBV28 and TRBJ2-7; D possibly corresponds to TRBD2 (5 bases). This CDR3 has 16 residues. V was trimmed by 6 bases and J by 0 bases, leaving 18 bases between them. Germline lookup yields CDR1 MDHEN and CDR2 SYDVKM. CDR3 amino acids: CASSLPRGNPSYEQYF. As DNA, the CDR3 is TGTGCCAGCAGCTTGCCAAGAGGGAACCCCTCCTACGAGCAGTACTTC.

The CDR3 DNA is TGTGCCAGTAGACCTGGAATACTGGCTAGCGGGCTCCAAGAGACCCAGTACTTC. Protein product: CASRPGILASGLQETQYF. The V gene is TRBV19, the J gene TRBJ2-5; 8 nucleotides line up with TRBD2. J lost 1 base, V lost 6 bases, and 16 bases had no gene match. The germline gives CDR1 LNHDA, CDR2 SQIVND (reference sequence). The CDR3 runs 18 residues. The full variable domain, rest sourced from reference TRBV19 and TRBJ2-5, is DGGITQSPKYLFRKEGQNVTLSCEQNLNHDAMYWYRQDPGQGLRLIYYSQIVNDFQKGDIAEGYSVSREKKESFPLTVTSAQKNPTAFYLCASRPGILASGLQETQYFGPGTRLLVL.

The genes are TRBV4-1 and TRBJ1-2, with 7 bases fitting TRBD1. V lost 4 bases and J lost 0; bases outside the gene matches: 8. CDR1 and CDR2 from the germline V gene are MGHRA and YSYEKL. This CDR3 is built from 16 residues. The CDR3 DNA is TGCGCCAGCAGCCTCCGATGGGGACAGACTAACTATGGCTACACCTTC. It codes for CASSLRWGQTNYGYTF.

The chain is built from TRBV2 and TRBJ1-4, with a tentative D call TRBD1 (6 bases). The germline V gene has CDR1 SNHLY and CDR2 FYNNEI. The CDR3 has 15 residues. Trimming pared 5 bases from V and 1 base from J, leaving 11 bases between. CDR3 protein: CASSKAGVTNEKLFF. The CDR3, as DNA: TGTGCCAGCAGTAAGGCAGGGGTAACTAATGAAAAACTGTTTTTT.